Below are 10 T cell receptor beta chains sequenced from a single sample in a study of cytomegalovirus exposure and HLA in healthy donors (dated by TCRdb to the late 2010s). The library was made by the immunoSEQ multiplex PCR assay. A mixture of 60 forward primers for TCR Vbeta segments and 13 reverse primers for TCR Jbeta segments was used in the multiplex PCR. In TCRdb, the immuneACCESS table is reduced to in-frame sequences with V and J assigned. These tables do not hold every clone; where another copy was compared, an unresolved V gene accounts for under half, and the others remain unexplained. Counted in this sample were about 180,000 clones; less than 85% of them appeared once. The ten largest clonotypes hold 4.8% of the sample. The sequencing input was PBMCs. These receptors were collected from a man aged 18 to 30 in good health and CMV-seronegative.

This chain links TRBV5-1 with TRBJ2-1; D uncertain. The CDR3 extends over 17 amino acids. Between the trimmed V and J ends, which lost 0 bases and 2 bases, there was a span of 15 bases. Germline values: CDR1 SGHRS, CDR2 YFSETQ. CDR3 in DNA: TGCGCCAGCAGCTTGGAGCCCCGGCAGGTGGCCTACAATGAGCAGTTCTTC. Residues: CASSLEPRQVAYNEQFF. Full variable domain (remainder filled in from reference TRBV5-1 and TRBJ2-1): KAGVTQTPRYLIKTRGQQVTLSCSPISGHRSVSWYQQTPGQGLQFLFEYFSETQRNKGNFPGRFSGRQFSNSRSEMNVSTLELGDSALYLCASSLEPRQVAYNEQFFGPGTRLTVL.

This chain connects TRBV27 to TRBJ1-5; tentatively, D is TRBD1 (6 bases). Germline-derived CDR1 and CDR2 are MNHEY and SMNVEV (reference sequence). V dropped 2 bases and J dropped 5 bases, with 10 bases sitting between them. CDR3 length: 14 amino acids. In nucleotides, the CDR3 is TGTGCCAGCAGTTTAGTGGCAGGGGATCAGCCCCAGCATTTT. Protein sequence: CASSLVAGDQPQHF.

The chain links TRBV10-3 to TRBJ2-5; D may be TRBD1 (5 bases). The CDR3 covers 12 residues. Germline V gene lookup returns CDR1 ENHRY and CDR2 SYGVKD. Between the trimmed V and J ends, which lost 2 bases and 4 bases, there was a span of 5 bases. The CDR3 DNA follows: TGTGCCATCAGTGAGAGGGGAGAGACCCAGTACTTC. It encodes CAISERGETQYF.

The chain has TRBV19 and TRBJ2-2; possibly TRBD1 for D (6 bases). The CDR3 contains 14 residues. The V end was cut by 3 bases, the J end by 6 bases, with 11 bases between. CDR1 and CDR2 from the germline V gene are LNHDA and SQIVND (reference sequence). The CDR3 DNA reads as TGTGCCAGTAGTATTAGGTCAGGGGCCGGGGAGCTGTTTTTT. Translation gives CASSIRSGAGELFF.

The chain couples TRBV27 to TRBJ2-7; D is undetermined. V was trimmed by 4 bases and J by 4 bases, leaving 17 bases between them. The germline V gene has CDR1 MNHEY and CDR2 SMNVEV (reference sequence). The CDR3 consists of 15 residues. For the CDR3, the DNA is TGTGCCAGCAGTTATTCCCAGTCGATTTTGTACGAGCAGTACTTC. Translated: CASSYSQSILYEQYF.

J is TRBJ2-1 and V is TRBV5-4, with D perhaps matching TRBD2 (6 bases). Trimming shortened V by 2 bases and J by 5 bases, and 8 bases separated the two germline ends. The CDR3 contains 13 residues. The germline V gene has CDR1 SGHNT and CDR2 YYREEE (reference sequence). CDR3 coding DNA: TGTGCCAGCAGCTTCCGGGGGAACAATGAGCAGTTCTTC. The encoded protein is CASSFRGNNEQFF.

The chain joins TRBV11-3 to TRBJ1-1, with D maybe TRBD1 (6 bases). The CDR3 loop spans 18 amino acids. With 0 bases removed from V and 0 bases from J, the gap between germline ends came to 17 bases. The germline CDR1 and CDR2 sequences are SGHNT and YENEEA. CDR3 residues: CASSLEPWWGGLNTEAFF. The CDR3 DNA reads TGTGCCAGCAGCTTAGAGCCGTGGTGGGGGGGGCTGAACACTGAAGCTTTCTTT.

This clone was counted a few times. The rearrangement joins TRBV6-5 to TRBJ2-7, with D perhaps matching TRBD2 (7 bases). Germline V gene sequence: CDR1 MNHEY, CDR2 SVGAGI. The ends were cut back, 10 bases at V and 3 bases at J, with 13 bases in the middle. The CDR3 loop spans 12 amino acids. CDR3 DNA: TGTGCCACCGTGGGGGGGCTCTACGAGCAGTACTTC. Encoded protein: CATVGGLYEQYF.

This chain uses TRBV21-1 with TRBJ2-1; TRBD2 was called by the table and not checked on the DNA. TRBV21-1 is reported as a pseudogene. The CDR3 extends over 15 amino acids. CDR3 residues: CANSEWGLCRNEQFF. The CDR3 nucleotides read TGTGCCAACTCTGAATGGGGACTATGTCGCAATGAGCAGTTCTTC.

V and J are TRBV27 and TRBJ1-5; TRBD1 aligns across 8 bases. Germline V CDR1 and CDR2: MNHEY, SMNVEV (reference sequence). Unmatched junction bases numbered 8, after V lost 6 bases and J lost 7 bases. This CDR3 has 14 amino acids. Written as DNA, the CDR3 is TGTGCCAGCAGGGTATCAGGGGGCAGCCAGCCCCAGCATTTT. Its translation is CASRVSGGSQPQHF.